This TCR beta chain appears in the sequencing data of a study of cytomegalovirus exposure and HLA in healthy donors. Regarding the study as a whole: Accurate prediction of HLA-A and HLA-B alleles (for most subjects) was reportedly achieved from TCR beta sequences. Later on, an analysis tied over 15,000 TCR beta sequences to HLA alleles at 0.05 false discovery rate.

Researchers ran the PCR with 60 Vbeta and 13 Jbeta primers. Method: immunoSEQ multiplex PCR; TCRdb's copy keeps in-frame clones and lacks some. The sample consists of about 85,000 clones, 50% to 75% of them appearing once. About this clone itself: What it binds is not known.

V lost 8 bases and J 2 bases, leaving 7 bases between the germline ends. Germline V gene data show CDR1 as SNHLY and CDR2 as FYNNEI. The CDR3 has 11 residues. The TCR was taken from a man aged 25 to 40 in good health and CMV-seronegative. V gene TRBV2 combines with J gene TRBJ2-7, with D uncertain. Sequencing was done on a sample of PBMCs. Here the CDR3 DNA reads TGTGCCAGCTGGGCAGCCTACGAGCAGTACTTC. As protein: CASWAAYEQYF. Based on the CDR3 plus reference TRBV2 and TRBJ2-7, the full variable domain is EPEVTQTPSHQVTQMGQEVILRCVPISNHLYFYWYRQILGQKVEFLVSFYNNEISEKSEIFDDQFSVERPDGSNFTLKIRSTKLEDSAMYFCASWAAYEQYFGPGTRLTVT.